One sample yielded the 20 T cell receptor beta chains listed below, sequenced in a study of T-cell reconstitution after alpha-beta-depleted transplantation in children. A library of TCRbeta sequences, prepared with unique molecular identifiers, was generated. TCRdb re-derived calls from the PCR reads in MiXCR, one entry per CDR3 protein. The sample has roughly 100,000 distinct CDR3 sequences; roughly 8% are singletons. Specimen: PBMCs from the stem cell graft donor, collected from the stem cell graft. These receptors all come from a human donor who donated a stem cell graft to a child with congenital amegakaryocytic thrombocytopenia.

In this sample, this clonotype turned up many times. The chain joins TRBV19 to TRBJ1-1; D gene uncertain. Germline V CDR1 and CDR2: LNHDA, SQIVND (reference sequence). The CDR3 is 11 amino acids. The V end lost 9 bases, the J end lost 1 base, and 6 bases lay between the germline ends. The DNA for the CDR3 is TGTGCCAGCCGATCGAACACTGAAGCTTTCTTT. Protein: CASRSNTEAFF.

Many counts were recorded for this clonotype. The V and J genes are TRBV27 and TRBJ1-5, with TRBD1 as a possible D gene (5 bases). V was pared by 6 bases and J by 1 base, with 13 bases between. Per germline, CDR1 MNHEY and CDR2 SMNVEV (reference sequence). The CDR3 loop spans 15 amino acids. The CDR3 DNA is TGTGCCAGCAGACGCAGGGCGATGAGCAATCAGCCCCAGCATTTT. This sequence encodes CASRRRAMSNQPQHF.

This clonotype turned up a few times. This chain joins TRBV18 and TRBJ2-5; either TRBD1 or TRBD2 may supply D (6 bases each). The ends were cut back, 3 bases at V and 5 bases at J, with 13 bases in the middle. The germline V gene has CDR1 KGHSH and CDR2 LQKENI. The CDR3 loop spans 14 amino acids. CDR3 in DNA: TGTGCCAGCTCACCCTCCGGGGGCTTTGAGACCCAGTACTTC. Its translation is CASSPSGGFETQYF.

This clonotype was seen ten or more times. The genes are TRBV7-2 and TRBJ2-7; 8 bases are a match to TRBD2. J lost 0 bases, V lost 2 bases, and 9 bases had no gene match. The length of the CDR3 is 17 residues. The germline CDR1 and CDR2 sequences are SGHTA and FQGNSA. The CDR3 region is CASSLPSTGTSSYEQYF. The CDR3 DNA reads as TGTGCCAGCAGCTTACCTTCTACGGGGACTAGCTCCTACGAGCAGTACTTC.

The table lists this clonotype with many counts. The CDR3 spells CSVENLGGLGTDTQYF. In DNA, the CDR3 is TGCAGCGTTGAAAACCTAGGGGGGTTGGGCACAGATACGCAGTATTTT. V usage is TRBV29-1 and J usage is TRBJ2-3, with D tentatively TRBD1 or TRBD2 (6 bases each). Trimming removed 2 bases at V and 1 base at J, with 16 bases between. The CDR3 extends over 16 amino acids. Germline CDR1 and CDR2: SQVTM and ANQGSEA.

This clonotype was counted at least ten times. The chain employs TRBV15 and TRBJ2-1; D unresolved. Per germline, CDR1 LNHNV and CDR2 YYDKDF (reference sequence). The CDR3 spans 15 residues. V lost 5 bases, J lost 8 bases, and 19 bases lay in between. DNA for the CDR3: TGTGCCACCAGCCCTCGTGGGGAATCACTCGATGAGCAGTTCTTC. Translating gives CATSPRGESLDEQFF.

This clonotype has ten or more counts. The V gene is TRBV30, the J gene TRBJ2-2, with D tentatively TRBD1 (6 bases). V shed 0 bases and J shed 3 bases, with 11 bases lying between them. The CDR3 is 15 amino acids. Germline V gene lookup returns CDR1 GTSNPN and CDR2 SVGIG (reference sequence). The CDR3 loop is CAWSVLGGDTGELFF. The DNA of the CDR3 is TGTGCCTGGAGTGTACTTGGGGGCGACACCGGGGAGCTGTTTTTT. Looking up the rest from reference TRBV30 and TRBJ2-2 gives the full variable domain: SQTIHQWPATLVQPVGSPLSLECTVEGTSNPNLYWYRQAAGRGLQLLFYSVGIGQISSEVPQNLSASRPQDRQFILSSKKLLLSDSGFYLCAWSVLGGDTGELFFGEGSRLTVL.

This clonotype has at least ten counts. The chain has TRBV3-1 and TRBJ2-7; TRBD2 is a possible D gene (5 bases). V was clipped by 4 bases and J by 7 bases, with 8 bases between them. The CDR3 is 11 residues long. The germline V gene encodes CDR1 LGHDT and CDR2 YNNKEL (reference sequence). Here the CDR3 DNA reads TGTGCCAGCAGCCGAGGGAGAGAGCAGTACTTC. This sequence encodes CASSRGREQYF.

Remarks on this clonotype: The junction departs from germline at one end; a sequencing error may be responsible. The chain uses TRBV3-1 and TRBJ1-5; no reliable D call. The CDR3 length is 13 residues. CDR1 and CDR2 (germline): LGHDT, YNNKEL (reference sequence). Here the CDR3 reads CTSCFSRDQPQHF. The CDR3 nucleotides read TGTACCAGCTGTTTTTCGCGTGATCAGCCCCAGCATTTT.

This clonotype was recorded many times. V usage is TRBV4-1 and J usage is TRBJ1-1; no reliable D call. The CDR3 is made up of 13 amino acids. Per germline, CDR1 MGHRA and CDR2 YSYEKL. Deletions cut 2 bases from V and 3 bases from J, with 7 bases between. For the CDR3, the DNA is TGCGCCAGCAGCCAACTCCGGGACACTGAAGCTTTCTTT. Residues: CASSQLRDTEAFF.

In its sample, this clonotype was seen many times. The chain links TRBV20-1 to TRBJ2-7; 10 nucleotides agree with TRBD2. The CDR3 contains 15 residues. Germline loops: CDR1 DFQATT, CDR2 SNEGSKA (reference sequence). V trimming: 3 bases; J trimming: 1 base; junction bases outside the gene matches: 6. CDR3 nucleotides: TGCAGTGCTAGCTCCGGGACTAGCGCATCCTACGAGCAGTACTTC. As protein: CSASSGTSASYEQYF.

This clonotype was detected many times. The CDR3 protein is CASRKTGIQNSPLHF. The DNA of the CDR3 is TGTGCCAGCAGAAAGACAGGGATCCAAAATTCACCCCTCCACTTT. This chain connects TRBV6-1 to TRBJ1-6, with TRBD1 matching 7 bases. V lost 6 bases and J lost 7; bases outside the gene matches: 9. The CDR3 length is 15 residues. CDR1 is MNHNS, CDR2 SASEGT, per germline.

Ten or more counts support this clonotype. The rearrangement uses TRBV12-3 or TRBV12-4 and TRBJ1-1, with TRBD1 as a possible D gene (5 bases). This CDR3 has 14 residues. Trimming left V 2 bases short and J 7 bases short, with 14 bases between. The CDR3 protein is CASSLSRAEGEAFF. The CDR3 region has the DNA TGTGCCAGCAGTTTAAGCAGGGCAGAAGGTGAAGCTTTCTTT.

This clonotype was seen at least ten times. The rearrangement joins TRBV7-2 to TRBJ2-5, with D unresolved. Germline CDR1 reads SGHTA; CDR2 reads FQGNSA. V was clipped by 0 bases and J by 2 bases, with 7 bases between them. CDR3 size: 14 residues. The CDR3 is CASSLAGKQETQYF. The CDR3 nucleotides read TGTGCCAGCAGCTTAGCGGGCAAACAAGAGACCCAGTACTTC.

This clonotype was seen repeatedly, ten times or more. The genes are TRBV3-1 and TRBJ2-1, with D perhaps matching TRBD2 (7 bases). Trimming shortened V by 4 bases and J by 7 bases, and 14 bases separated the two germline ends. Germline V gene sequence: CDR1 LGHDT, CDR2 YNNKEL (reference sequence). The CDR3 contains 14 residues. CDR3 protein: CASSREGGLNEQFF. The CDR3 coding sequence is TGTGCCAGCAGCCGTGAGGGGGGGCTGAATGAGCAGTTCTTC.

This clonotype was recorded at least ten times. The V call is TRBV5-4, the J call TRBJ2-2; TRBD1 matches at 7 bases. From germline, CDR1 is SGHNT and CDR2 YYREEE (reference sequence). Losses at the gene ends were 0 bases for V and 5 bases for J; bases not matched to a gene: 10. The CDR3 contains 17 residues. The CDR3 sequence: CASSLASSDRATGELFF. CDR3 DNA: TGTGCCAGCAGCTTGGCCAGTAGCGACAGGGCTACCGGGGAGCTGTTTTTT.

This clonotype was picked up many times. The J gene is TRBJ2-3, the V gene TRBV4-3; 8 bases align to TRBD1. The CDR3 contains 16 residues. From germline, CDR1 is LGHNA and CDR2 YSLEER. V trimming: 1 base; J trimming: 6 bases; junction bases outside the gene matches: 9. The CDR3 protein is CASSQARQGARDTQYF. As DNA, the CDR3 is TGCGCCAGCAGCCAAGCTCGGCAGGGGGCAAGGGATACGCAGTATTTT.

The chain combines TRBV5-6 with TRBJ1-1, with D unresolved. This CDR3 contains 12 residues. With 2 bases removed from V and 8 bases from J, the gap between germline ends came to 10 bases. Per the germline V gene, CDR1 is SGHDT and CDR2 is YYEEEE. The CDR3 DNA follows: TGTGCCAGCAGCTTTCTTCGGGCCGAAGCTTTCTTT. It is translated as CASSFLRAEAFF.

This clonotype was observed many times. J is TRBJ2-6 and V is TRBV28; D is uncertain. The germline V gene has CDR1 MDHEN and CDR2 SYDVKM. V was cut by 4 bases and J by 4 bases, with 14 bases left in between. This CDR3 has 16 residues. The CDR3 region is CASSSSEVSGANVLTF. The CDR3 DNA sequence: TGTGCCAGCAGTTCCTCCGAGGTATCCGGGGCCAACGTCCTGACTTTC.

This clonotype showed up many times. The rearrangement uses TRBV5-1 and TRBJ2-4; 9 nucleotides line up with TRBD1. Losses at the gene ends were 4 bases for V and 0 bases for J; bases not matched to a gene: 5. Germline CDR1 SGHRS, CDR2 YFSETQ. The length of the CDR3 is 16 residues. In DNA, the CDR3 is TGCGCCAGCAGCCCCGGGACAGGGATAGCCAAAAACATTCAGTACTTC. Amino acid sequence: CASSPGTGIAKNIQYF.